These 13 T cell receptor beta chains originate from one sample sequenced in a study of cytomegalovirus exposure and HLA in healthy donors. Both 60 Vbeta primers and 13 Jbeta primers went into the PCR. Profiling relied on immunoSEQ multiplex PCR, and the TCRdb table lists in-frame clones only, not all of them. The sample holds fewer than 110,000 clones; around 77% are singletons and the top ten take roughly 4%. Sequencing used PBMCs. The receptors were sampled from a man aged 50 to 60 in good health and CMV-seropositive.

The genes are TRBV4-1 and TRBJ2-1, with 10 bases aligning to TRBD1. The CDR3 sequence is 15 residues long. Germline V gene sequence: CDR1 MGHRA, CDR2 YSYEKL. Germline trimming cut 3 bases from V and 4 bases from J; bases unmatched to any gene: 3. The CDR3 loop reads CASSQRDRGYNEQFF. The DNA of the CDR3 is TGCGCCAGCAGCCAGCGGGACAGGGGATACAATGAGCAGTTCTTC.

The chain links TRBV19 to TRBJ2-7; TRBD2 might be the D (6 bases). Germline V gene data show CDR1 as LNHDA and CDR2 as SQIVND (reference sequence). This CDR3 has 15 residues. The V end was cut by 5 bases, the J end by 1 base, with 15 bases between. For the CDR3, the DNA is TGTGCCAGTAGTCCCGGGACTGTATTATCCTACGAGCAGTACTTC. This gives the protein CASSPGTVLSYEQYF.

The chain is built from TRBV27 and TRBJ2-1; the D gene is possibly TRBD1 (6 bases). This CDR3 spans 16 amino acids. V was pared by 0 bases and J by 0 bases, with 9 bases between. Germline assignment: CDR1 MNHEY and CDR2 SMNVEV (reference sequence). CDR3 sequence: CASSLSQGSSYNEQFF. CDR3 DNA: TGTGCCAGCAGTTTATCCCAGGGGAGCTCCTACAATGAGCAGTTCTTC.

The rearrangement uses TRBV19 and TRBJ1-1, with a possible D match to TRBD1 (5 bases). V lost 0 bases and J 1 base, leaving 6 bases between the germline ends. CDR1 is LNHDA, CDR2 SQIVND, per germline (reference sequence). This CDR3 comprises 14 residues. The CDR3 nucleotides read TGTGCCAGTAGTATAGACGGGGGGAACACTGAAGCTTTCTTT. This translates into CASSIDGGNTEAFF.

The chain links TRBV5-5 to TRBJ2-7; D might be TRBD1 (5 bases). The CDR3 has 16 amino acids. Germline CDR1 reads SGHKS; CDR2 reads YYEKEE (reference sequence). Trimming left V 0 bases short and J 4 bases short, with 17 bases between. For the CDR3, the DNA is TGTGCCAGCAGCTTGGATGACAGAGCATCCCTATACGAGCAGTACTTC. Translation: CASSLDDRASLYEQYF. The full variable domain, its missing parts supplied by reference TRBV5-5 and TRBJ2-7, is DAGVTQSPTHLIKTRGQQVTLRCSPISGHKSVSWYQQVLGQGPQFIFQYYEKEERGRGNFPDRFSARQFPNYSSELNVNALLLGDSALYLCASSLDDRASLYEQYFGPGTRLTVT.

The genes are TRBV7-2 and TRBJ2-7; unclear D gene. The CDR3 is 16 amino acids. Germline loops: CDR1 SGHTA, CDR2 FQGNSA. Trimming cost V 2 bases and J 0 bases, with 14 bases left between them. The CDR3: CASSLSLGSLSYEQYF. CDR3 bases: TGTGCCAGCAGCTTAAGTTTGGGCAGCCTCTCCTACGAGCAGTACTTC.

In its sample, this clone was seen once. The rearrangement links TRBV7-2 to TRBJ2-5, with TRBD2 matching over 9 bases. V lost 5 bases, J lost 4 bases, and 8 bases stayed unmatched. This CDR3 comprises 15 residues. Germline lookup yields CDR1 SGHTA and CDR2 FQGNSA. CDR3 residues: CASSLRGRGSETQYF. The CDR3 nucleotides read TGTGCCAGCAGCCTACGCGGGAGGGGTTCAGAGACCCAGTACTTC.

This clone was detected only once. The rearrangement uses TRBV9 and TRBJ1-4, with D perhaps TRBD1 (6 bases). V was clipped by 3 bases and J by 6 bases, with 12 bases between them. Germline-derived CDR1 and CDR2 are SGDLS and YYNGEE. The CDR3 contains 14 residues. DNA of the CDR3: TGTGCCAGCAGCGCCGGGGGGGCAGATGAAAAACTGTTTTTT. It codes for CASSAGGADEKLFF. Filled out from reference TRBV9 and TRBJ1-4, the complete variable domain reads DSGVTQTPKHLITATGQRVTLRCSPRSGDLSVYWYQQSLDQGLQFLIQYYNGEERAKGNILERFSAQQFPDLHSELNLSSLELGDSALYFCASSAGGADEKLFFGSGTQLSVL.

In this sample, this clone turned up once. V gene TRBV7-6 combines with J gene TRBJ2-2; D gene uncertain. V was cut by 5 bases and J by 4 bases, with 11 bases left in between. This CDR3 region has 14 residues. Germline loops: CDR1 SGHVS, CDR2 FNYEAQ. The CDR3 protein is CASSPQFGTGELFF. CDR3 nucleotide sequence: TGTGCCAGCAGCCCGCAATTCGGCACCGGGGAGCTGTTTTTT. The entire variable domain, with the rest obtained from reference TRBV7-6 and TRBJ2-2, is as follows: GAGVSQSPRYKVTKRGQDVALRCDPISGHVSLYWYRQALGQGPEFLTYFNYEAQQDKSGLPNDRFSAERPEGSISTLTIQRTEQRDSAMYRCASSPQFGTGELFFGEGSRLTVL.

The CDR3 DNA reads TGTGCCAGCAGCCAGGACAGGGTGAGTCTGTTCTTC. Its protein is CASSQDRVSLFF. The rearrangement joins TRBV27 to TRBJ2-1, with TRBD1 identical over 8 bases. Germline V gives CDR1 MNHEY, CDR2 SMNVEV (reference sequence). The V and J ends lost 6 bases and 15 bases, in that order; junction bases with no gene match: 10. CDR3 length: 12 residues.

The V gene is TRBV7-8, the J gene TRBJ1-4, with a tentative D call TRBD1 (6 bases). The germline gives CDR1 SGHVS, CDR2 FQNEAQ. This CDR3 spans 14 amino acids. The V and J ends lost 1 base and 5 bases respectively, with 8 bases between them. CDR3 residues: CASSLDRANEKLFF. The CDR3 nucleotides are TGTGCCAGCAGCTTAGACAGGGCAAATGAAAAACTGTTTTTT.

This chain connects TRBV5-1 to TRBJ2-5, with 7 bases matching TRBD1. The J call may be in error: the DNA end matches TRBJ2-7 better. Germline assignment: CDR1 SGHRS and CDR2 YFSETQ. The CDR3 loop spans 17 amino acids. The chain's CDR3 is CASSQARDSISSYEQYF. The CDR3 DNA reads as TGCGCCAGCAGCCAAGCCCGGGACAGTATTAGTTCCTACGAGCAGTACTTC.

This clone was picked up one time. CDR3 sequence (DNA): TGTGCCAGCTCACCCGGGGTCATGCAAGAGACCCAGTACTTC. Translating gives CASSPGVMQETQYF. The J gene is TRBJ2-5, the V gene TRBV18; perhaps TRBD2 as D (5 bases). The length of the CDR3 is 14 residues. The germline CDR1 and CDR2 sequences are KGHSH and LQKENI. V was shortened by 3 bases and J by 2 bases, with 10 bases between the two germline ends.